One sample yielded the 28 T cell receptor beta chains listed below, sequenced in a study of CD8 T cells in ankylosing spondylitis. TCRdb processed the 5' RACE reads anew with MiXCR; each CDR3 protein has one entry. Of approximately 25,000 distinct CDR3 sequences in the sample, 7.9% are singletons; the top ten hold nearly 30%. The sample was blood. These receptors were obtained from a male donor with ankylosing spondylitis or in good health (not recorded which).

A note on this clonotype: A clone one base away is much larger, so this may be a read error. The J gene is TRBJ2-3, the V gene TRBV20-1, with D maybe TRBD2 (5 bases). The CDR3 is 14 residues long. Trimming cost V 5 bases and J 3 bases, with 15 bases left between them. Germline loops: CDR1 DFQATT, CDR2 SNEGSKA (reference sequence). The CDR3 nucleotides are TGCAGTGCTGGAGGAAAGGTGAAGACAGATACGCAGTATTTT. Residues: CSAGGKVKTDTQYF.

This clonotype was observed at least ten times. The chain combines TRBV28 with TRBJ1-1; D unclear. Germline assignment: CDR1 MDHEN and CDR2 SYDVKM. Trimming removed 5 bases at V and 1 base at J, with 14 bases between. This CDR3 has 15 amino acids. The CDR3 region is CASSPRVAGNTEAFF. The CDR3 coding sequence is TGTGCCAGCAGTCCCCGAGTGGCGGGGAACACTGAAGCTTTCTTT.

The rearrangement joins TRBV20-1 to TRBJ2-5; no clear D. The CDR3 is made up of 14 amino acids. Trimming pared 1 base from V and 1 base from J, leaving 10 bases between. CDR1 DFQATT and CDR2 SNEGSKA come from the germline V gene (reference sequence). CDR3 nucleotide sequence: TGCAGTGCTAGAGGGGTGGGCGGCCAAGAGACCCAGTACTTC. It is translated as CSARGVGGQETQYF.

This clonotype came up many times. The gene calls are TRBV20-1 and TRBJ2-3, with D perhaps TRBD2 (6 bases). V was cut by 2 bases and J by 8 bases, with 17 bases left in between. Germline loops: CDR1 DFQATT, CDR2 SNEGSKA (reference sequence). The CDR3 covers 14 residues. The DNA of the CDR3 is TGCAGTGCTAGAATCGGCCCCGGGAGCGGTACGCAGTATTTT. It translates to CSARIGPGSGTQYF.

This clonotype was recorded at least ten times. The chain combines TRBV4-1 with TRBJ2-3; D possibly corresponds to TRBD1 (6 bases). V gave up 5 bases and J gave up 2 bases, with 14 bases separating them. Germline V gives CDR1 MGHRA, CDR2 YSYEKL. This CDR3 spans 15 amino acids. The CDR3 DNA follows: TGCGCCAGCAGCACCCGGGACATTTACACAGATACGCAGTATTTT. It translates to CASSTRDIYTDTQYF.

V and J are TRBV24-1 and TRBJ2-1, with D perhaps matching TRBD1 or TRBD2 (6 bases each). CDR1 KGHDR and CDR2 SFDVKD come from the germline V gene. The CDR3 covers 16 residues. The ends were cut back, 0 bases at V and 2 bases at J, with 10 bases in the middle. The CDR3 reads CATSDLKGGTYNEQFF. Here the CDR3 DNA reads TGTGCCACCAGTGATTTGAAGGGGGGAACCTACAATGAGCAGTTCTTC.

V is TRBV7-6 and J is TRBJ1-4, with TRBD1 as a possible D gene (5 bases). The V gene's germline CDR1 is SGHVS and CDR2 FNYEAQ. The CDR3 consists of 14 residues. Trimming took 2 bases from V and 3 from J, leaving 7 bases between them. In DNA, the CDR3 is TGTGCCAGCAGCTTAACAGGACCTAATGAAAAACTGTTTTTT. Translation gives CASSLTGPNEKLFF.

This clonotype was found a few times. The rearrangement joins TRBV27 to TRBJ2-2, with D possibly being TRBD1 (7 bases). V lost 7 bases and J 0 bases, leaving 15 bases between the germline ends. The CDR3 runs to 16 residues. Germline loops: CDR1 MNHEY, CDR2 SMNVEV (reference sequence). This chain's CDR3 is CASNRGGGSNTGELFF. The CDR3 DNA reads as TGTGCCAGCAACAGGGGAGGAGGGTCGAACACCGGGGAGCTGTTTTTT.

The chain employs TRBV12-3 or TRBV12-4 and TRBJ1-4; D not resolved. The germline V and J ends were trimmed by 2 bases and 8 bases, with 12 bases remaining between them. The CDR3 totals 14 residues. CDR3 loop: CASSLRQRREKLFF. CDR3 in DNA: TGTGCCAGCAGTTTAAGGCAGAGACGAGAAAAACTGTTTTTT.

This chain's CDR3 is CASSSWLDTQYF. The CDR3 nucleotides read TGTGCCAGCAGTTCATGGTTAGATACGCAGTATTTT. The chain uses TRBV7-2 and TRBJ2-3; no clear D. Trimming stripped 6 bases from V and 5 bases from J, with 9 bases between. The CDR3 has 12 residues. CDR1 is SGHTA, CDR2 FQGNSA, per germline.

This chain connects TRBV7-3 to TRBJ2-5; 10 bases map to TRBD2. This CDR3 contains 15 residues. Germline V lookup: CDR1 SGHTA, CDR2 FQGTGA. The ends lost 0 bases at V and 4 bases at J; junction bases unmatched: 2. CDR3 region: CASSLTAGGLETQYF. The CDR3 DNA is TGTGCCAGCAGCTTAACAGCGGGGGGGCTAGAGACCCAGTACTTC.

The sample holds many counts of this clonotype. The chain links TRBV7-6 to TRBJ1-1; unclear D gene. Germline V gene sequence: CDR1 SGHVS, CDR2 FNYEAQ. Trimming shortened V by 5 bases and J by 5 bases, and 9 bases separated the two germline ends. The CDR3 has 12 residues. In DNA form, the CDR3 reads TGTGCCAGCAGCCCCGGCGGGACTGAAGCTTTCTTT. Amino acids: CASSPGGTEAFF. Full variable domain (missing parts from reference TRBV7-6 and TRBJ1-1): GAGVSQSPRYKVTKRGQDVALRCDPISGHVSLYWYRQALGQGPEFLTYFNYEAQQDKSGLPNDRFSAERPEGSISTLTIQRTEQRDSAMYRCASSPGGTEAFFGQGTRLTVV.

The chain is built from TRBV27 and TRBJ2-3, with 9 nucleotides matching TRBD1. Germline assignment: CDR1 MNHEY and CDR2 SMNVEV (reference sequence). With 4 bases clipped from V and 3 bases from J, the junction kept 2 bases outside the gene matches. The CDR3 is 14 amino acids. CDR3 protein: CASSWDRVTDTQYF. For the CDR3, the DNA is TGTGCCAGCAGTTGGGACAGGGTAACAGATACGCAGTATTTT.

This clonotype was recorded at least ten times. This chain links TRBV20-1 with TRBJ2-3; 12 bases line up with TRBD2. From germline, CDR1 is DFQATT and CDR2 SNEGSKA (reference sequence). The CDR3 covers 14 residues. V shed 5 bases, J shed 5 bases, and the junction held 5 bases outside the gene matches. CDR3 DNA sequence: TGCAGTGCTTCTAGCGGGAGGGCCATAGATACGCAGTATTTT. Protein sequence: CSASSGRAIDTQYF.

This clonotype was recorded a few times. For the CDR3, the DNA is TGTGCCAGCAGCCAGGTGGTCGACAACACCGGGGAGCTGTTTTTT. Protein product: CASSQVVDNTGELFF. The gene calls are TRBV3-1 and TRBJ2-2; D is unresolved. In germline, CDR1 is LGHDT, CDR2 YNNKEL (reference sequence). Trimming removed 3 bases at V and 2 bases at J, with 10 bases between. The CDR3 spans 15 residues.

This clonotype has just a few counts. V gene TRBV20-1 combines with J gene TRBJ2-3; possibly TRBD2 for D (6 bases). The germline CDR1 and CDR2 sequences are DFQATT and SNEGSKA (reference sequence). This CDR3 has 12 amino acids. Trimming cost V 3 bases and J 9 bases, with 13 bases left between them. CDR3 coding DNA: TGCAGTGCTAGGCTATCGGGGAGGACGCAGTATTTT. It specifies CSARLSGRTQYF.

This chain links TRBV2 with TRBJ2-2, with D hard to call. In germline, CDR1 is SNHLY, CDR2 FYNNEI. V lost 4 bases and J lost 5, with 8 bases in between. The CDR3 covers 13 residues. DNA for the CDR3: TGTGCCAGCAGTGTGGACCGGACCGGGGAGCTGTTTTTT. It translates to CASSVDRTGELFF.

This clonotype was seen a few times. The chain has TRBV20-1 and TRBJ1-4; no reliable D call. The CDR3 contains 14 residues. The germline gives CDR1 DFQATT, CDR2 SNEGSKA (reference sequence). Trimming left V 6 bases short and J 5 bases short, with 16 bases between. This CDR3 is CSADTEVRNEKLFF. The CDR3 DNA is TGCAGTGCGGATACCGAGGTCCGAAATGAAAAACTGTTTTTT.

The CDR3, as DNA: TGTGCCAGCAGCTTGTCTAGCGGGAGTGGAAATGAGCAGTTCTTC. Protein: CASSLSSGSGNEQFF. The genes are TRBV5-5 and TRBJ2-1; 10 nucleotides line up with TRBD2. With V trimmed by 1 base and J by 7 bases, 5 bases remained unmatched. The CDR3 contains 15 residues. Per germline, CDR1 SGHKS and CDR2 YYEKEE (reference sequence).

The chain couples TRBV29-1 to TRBJ2-2; tentative D call: TRBD1 (5 bases). The CDR3 spans 13 residues. CDR1 SQVTM and CDR2 ANQGSEA come from the germline V gene. V was pared by 6 bases and J by 0 bases, with 8 bases between. The CDR3 spells CSVWGPNTGELFF. The DNA for the CDR3 is TGCAGCGTCTGGGGCCCGAACACCGGGGAGCTGTTTTTT.

This clonotype was seen only a few times. CDR3 sequence (DNA): TGTGCCAGCAGCTTAACGGGCAGGGAAGGGGACGAGCAGTACGTC. It specifies CASSLTGREGDEQYV. The gene calls are TRBV7-3 and TRBJ2-7; weak D call: TRBD1 (5 bases). The CDR3 contains 15 residues. V dropped 0 bases and J dropped 5 bases, with 14 bases sitting between them. Germline V lookup: CDR1 SGHTA, CDR2 FQGTGA.

The J gene is TRBJ2-5, the V gene TRBV20-1; 12 positions agree with TRBD2. The J segment lost 4 bases and the V segment lost 6 bases, leaving 15 bases of the junction unmatched. This CDR3 is 17 amino acids long. Germline CDR1 is DFQATT and CDR2 is SNEGSKA (reference sequence). The CDR3 reads CSAVGPSGGAFGETQYF. In DNA form, the CDR3 reads TGCAGTGCGGTCGGGCCTAGCGGGGGGGCGTTTGGAGAGACCCAGTACTTC.

The sample holds a few counts of this clonotype. V and J are TRBV5-1 and TRBJ2-2; possibly TRBD2 for D (5 bases). The CDR3 is 17 residues long. Germline V gene lookup returns CDR1 SGHRS and CDR2 YFSETQ. Trimming pared 1 base from V and 0 bases from J, leaving 13 bases between. For the CDR3, the DNA is TGCGCCAGCAGCTTGTATCGGGAACTCGCGAACACCGGGGAGCTGTTTTTT. Amino acid sequence: CASSLYRELANTGELFF.

This clonotype was picked up many times. This rearrangement joins TRBV5-1 to TRBJ1-1; D possibly corresponds to TRBD1 (5 bases). Deletions cut 4 bases from V and 1 base from J, with 11 bases between. The CDR3 consists of 14 residues. The V gene's germline CDR1 is SGHRS and CDR2 YFSETQ. CDR3 sequence reads: CASSHGTANTEAFF. CDR3 in DNA: TGCGCCAGCAGCCACGGGACGGCGAACACTGAAGCTTTCTTT. Full variable domain (rest looked up from reference TRBV5-1 and TRBJ1-1): KAGVTQTPRYLIKTRGQQVTLSCSPISGHRSVSWYQQTPGQGLQFLFEYFSETQRNKGNFPGRFSGRQFSNSRSEMNVSTLELGDSALYLCASSHGTANTEAFFGQGTRLTVV.

The chain combines TRBV4-3 with TRBJ1-1; D might be TRBD1 (6 bases). The V end lost 6 bases, the J end lost 3 bases, and 17 bases lay between the germline ends. The CDR3 consists of 15 residues. CDR1 LGHNA and CDR2 YSLEER come from the germline V gene. The CDR3 reads CASSQRTEFYTEAFF. In DNA, the CDR3 is TGCGCCAGCAGTCAGAGGACAGAATTCTACACTGAAGCTTTCTTT.

This clonotype was observed a handful of times. The rearrangement links TRBV7-2 to TRBJ1-5, with D possibly matching TRBD1 (5 bases). Trimming shortened V by 5 bases and J by 2 bases, and 13 bases separated the two germline ends. The CDR3 extends over 15 amino acids. CDR1 and CDR2 from the germline V gene are SGHTA and FQGNSA. The CDR3 nucleotides read TGTGCCAGCAGCCCTACTGGGGGAGGCAATCAGCCCCAGCATTTT. Protein: CASSPTGGGNQPQHF.

There are many counts of this clonotype. The gene calls are TRBV7-9 and TRBJ2-1, with 8 positions matching TRBD2. Trimming removed 1 base from V and 6 bases from J; junction bases left unmatched: 5. The CDR3 length is 15 residues. Germline CDR1 SEHNR, CDR2 FQNEAQ (reference sequence). The CDR3 DNA reads as TGTGCCAGCAGCTTAGGTAGCGGGATTACCAATGAGCAGTTCTTC. Protein product: CASSLGSGITNEQFF.

Only a few counts were recorded for this clonotype. The rearrangement joins TRBV7-9 to TRBJ1-2; perhaps TRBD1 as D (5 bases). This CDR3 region has 16 residues. With 1 base removed from V and 0 bases from J, the gap between germline ends came to 12 bases. CDR1 and CDR2 from the germline V gene are SEHNR and FQNEAQ (reference sequence). CDR3 sequence reads: CASSLEGREANYGYTF. The CDR3, as DNA: TGTGCCAGCAGCTTAGAAGGCAGGGAAGCTAACTATGGCTACACCTTC.